This TCR beta chain was sequenced in a study of T cell responses to AZD1222 COVID-19 vaccine. The overall study: Pooling was applied to second doses at about 4 or about 12 weeks. Study-level points and caveats: After the peak T cell response, and only then, were repertoires sampled. Vaccine-associated CD4 TCRs ranged over spike, dominating at 160-218 and 743-854. The number of AZD1222 recipients seropositive at baseline was only 6 or 7.

The table came from immunoSEQ multiplex PCR; TCRdb's copy has only in-frame clones and leaves some out. Of some 120,000 clones listed, roughly 88% are singletons. This clone was detected once. Its antigen remains unknown. V was shortened by 1 base and J by 1 base, with 9 bases between the two germline ends. The CDR3 consists of 14 residues. Germline V lookup: CDR1 SGDLS, CDR2 YYNGEE. The TCR sequence derives from an adult in good health. The V gene is TRBV9, the J gene TRBJ2-7, with D perhaps TRBD1 (5 bases). The source material was peripheral blood, sampled on day 0 of AZD1222 vaccination. The CDR3 here is CASSVRGASYEQYF. The CDR3 nucleotides read TGTGCCAGCAGCGTAAGGGGCGCGTCCTACGAGCAGTACTTC.